This T cell receptor beta chain originates from a study of T cell responses to AZD1222 COVID-19 vaccine. The CDR3 covers 15 residues. Germline V lookup: CDR1 SQVTM, CDR2 ANQGSEA. V gave up 4 bases and J gave up 4 bases, with 17 bases separating them. Clones were sequenced by immunoSEQ multiplex PCR, and TCRdb holds only the in-frame ones, with some missing. In the table there are about 150,000 clones, around 90% of which are singletons. This rearrangement joins TRBV29-1 to TRBJ2-1; D uncertain. The sequences come from peripheral blood, collected 28 days after the second AZD1222 dose. The clonotype was recovered from an adult who received the AZD1222 COVID-19 vaccine. CDR3 region: CSVVLAVKSYNEQFF. DNA for the CDR3: TGCAGCGTTGTCCTGGCAGTAAAGTCTTACAATGAGCAGTTCTTC.